What follows are 9 T cell receptor beta chains derived from one specimen sequenced in a study of a mutant IDH1 vaccine in newly diagnosed glioma. Stated time point: week 11, during vaccination. A single vaccine dose contained 300 ug of mutant IDH1 20-mer peptide, and topical imiquimod was used with it. Method: immunoSEQ multiplex PCR; TCRdb's copy keeps in-frame clones and lacks some. Altogether tens of thousands of clones are present, 55% to 75% being singletons, with the ten largest covering more than 9.5%. These receptors' targets are unknown. The source was peripheral blood mononuclear cells (PBMCs), collected from a glioma patient whose treatment included an IDH1 peptide vaccine. These receptors originate from a man aged 18 to 29 with glioma. Some clones in this sample may be carry-over from other donors' samples.

The J gene is TRBJ1-2, the V gene TRBV5-1, with TRBD1 identical over 8 bases. Germline CDR1 reads SGHRS; CDR2 reads YFSETQ. Trimming cost V 4 bases and J 8 bases; bases outside gene matches: 16. This CDR3 comprises 16 residues. The CDR3 loop reads CASSVGGQVGLEGYTF. The CDR3 bases are TGCGCCAGCAGCGTGGGGGGACAGGTGGGATTAGAAGGCTACACCTTC.

This clone is termed medium-sized. The gene calls are TRBV6-5 and TRBJ1-5; TRBD1 agrees at 8 bases. V dropped 6 bases and J dropped 9; count of bases not matched to a gene: 10. CDR1 and CDR2 (germline): MNHEY, SVGAGI. CDR3 length equals 14 residues. The CDR3 nucleotides are TGTGCCAGCAGCCCAGGACAGGGCCGCCGGCCCCAGCATTTT. Translated: CASSPGQGRRPQHF.

The CDR3 coding sequence is TGTGCCAGCAGCTTCGTAACAGGGAAGACCTACGAGCAGTACTTC. Its translation: CASSFVTGKTYEQYF. The gene calls are TRBV5-5 and TRBJ2-7; TRBD1 is a possible D gene (6 bases). Germline CDR1 reads SGHKS; CDR2 reads YYEKEE (reference sequence). Trimming left V 2 bases short and J 2 bases short, with 14 bases between. The CDR3 consists of 15 residues.

The chain employs TRBV2 and TRBJ1-2; 7 bases line up with TRBD1. The CDR3 is made up of 15 amino acids. Germline trimming cut 0 bases from V and 7 bases from J; bases unmatched to any gene: 8. The V gene's germline CDR1 is SNHLY and CDR2 FYNNEI. CDR3 in amino acids: CASSEAYRGPGGYTF. CDR3 coding DNA: TGTGCCAGCAGTGAAGCTTACAGGGGTCCAGGTGGCTACACCTTC.

This clone was detected once. V gene TRBV7-9 combines with J gene TRBJ2-4, with TRBD1 as a possible D gene (5 bases). The CDR3 runs 12 residues. Trimming took off 1 base at V and 14 bases at J, with 12 bases between the two ends. Germline CDR1 reads SEHNR; CDR2 reads FQNEAQ (reference sequence). Written as DNA, the CDR3 is TGTGCCAGCAGCTTAGATACAGGCCTCGAGTACTTC. Translating it yields CASSLDTGLEYF.

This chain links TRBV19 with TRBJ2-6, with D uncertain. Germline CDR1 and CDR2: LNHDA and SQIVND (reference sequence). V shed 5 bases and J shed 5 bases, with 7 bases lying between them. The CDR3 spans 13 residues. In DNA, the CDR3 is TGTGCCAGTAGTGGGCTGTGGGCCAACGTCCTGACTTTC. Its protein product is CASSGLWANVLTF.

The gene calls are TRBV7-8 and TRBJ2-5; no clear D. This CDR3 region has 15 residues. The V gene lost 7 bases and the J gene lost 5 bases, with 20 bases spanning the gap. Germline V gene sequence: CDR1 SGHVS, CDR2 FQNEAQ. CDR3 nucleotides: TGTGCCAGCATTCCTCTCCCCTCTCACGGGGAGACCCAGTACTTC. Residues: CASIPLPSHGETQYF.

The V gene is TRBV19, the J gene TRBJ1-5, with D perhaps matching TRBD1 (6 bases). CDR1 and CDR2 from the germline V gene are LNHDA and SQIVND (reference sequence). V was pared by 11 bases and J by 4 bases, with 12 bases between. This CDR3 region has 12 residues. This CDR3 is CAGGTPNQPQHF. The DNA of the CDR3 is TGTGCCGGCGGGACACCTAATCAGCCCCAGCATTTT.

This clone showed up just a few times. This chain links TRBV30 with TRBJ2-6; 8 bases agree with TRBD1. The CDR3 is made up of 15 amino acids. V shed 5 bases, J shed 4 bases, and the junction held 7 bases outside the gene matches. The germline gives CDR1 GTSNPN, CDR2 SVGIG (reference sequence). In DNA form, the CDR3 reads TGTGCCTGGGGACAGGGCGGGGTGGGGGCCAACGTCCTGACTTTC. Translated: CAWGQGGVGANVLTF.